These T cell receptor beta chains were read from a single sample in a study of blood T cell repertoires in COVID-19. Measured with immunoSEQ multiplex PCR; TCRdb has only the in-frame clones, and not every one. This sample has fewer than 350,000 clones, with more than 70% found just once. The specimen sequenced was PBMCs or T cells enriched from blood (not recorded which). These TCRs come from a woman in her sixties or seventies in a cohort exposed to, infected with or recovered from COVID-19 (not recorded which). CDR3s include the opening cysteine and the closing phenylalanine or tryptophan. D genes are given only for firm matches. Some rows mark clone size as missing; the rest say once, few, many or name a class of expanded clone.

CASSFGQGGSGTDTQYF	TGCGCCAGCAGCTTTGGACAGGGCGGGAGTGGGACAGATACGCAGTATTTT	.	.	TRBV5-1	TRBJ2-3
CASSQGDFFSSYNEQFF	TGTGCCAGCAGCCAAGGAGACTTTTTTAGCTCCTACAATGAGCAGTTCTTC	few	.	TRBV3-1/TRBV3-2	TRBJ2-1
CASREIDRVHQPQHF	TGTGCCAGCCGGGAGATAGACAGGGTCCATCAGCCCCAGCATTTT	.	TRBD1	TRBV6-5	TRBJ1-5
CASSLYPTENYGYTF	TGTGCCAGCAGTTTATATCCTACAGAAAACTATGGCTACACCTTC	.	.	TRBV27	TRBJ1-2
CASLAGPSETQYF	TGCGCCAGTCTAGCGGGACCTTCCGAGACCCAGTACTTC	few	TRBD2	TRBV5-1	TRBJ2-5
CASRRQGAGYGYTF	TGTGCCAGCAGGAGACAGGGGGCTGGATATGGCTACACCTTC	.	TRBD1	TRBV6-5	TRBJ1-2
CASSQGVHSPLHF	TGTGCCAGCAGTCAAGGGGTACACTCACCCCTCCACTTT	.	.	TRBV27	TRBJ1-6
CASSLGRRTGVFGGANVLTF	TGTGCCAGCAGCTTGGGTAGAAGAACAGGGGTGTTTGGTGGGGCCAACGTCCTGACTTTC	.	TRBD1	TRBV5-4	TRBJ2-6
CATRIIAGEGSYEQYF	TGTGCCACCCGCATAATAGCGGGAGAGGGGTCCTACGAGCAGTACTTC	.	TRBD2	TRBV15	TRBJ2-7
CASSVSQGTTEAFF	TGCGCCAGCAGCGTTTCGCAGGGGACCACTGAAGCTTTCTTT	.	.	TRBV5-1	TRBJ1-1
CASSTGMSSGNTIYF	TGTGCCAGTAGCACAGGGATGAGCTCTGGAAACACCATATATTTT	.	.	TRBV19	TRBJ1-3
CASTLGDSQADTQYF	TGTGCCAGCACACTTGGGGACAGCCAGGCAGATACGCAGTATTTT	.	TRBD1	TRBV18	TRBJ2-3
CASSFSGKDEQFF	TGCGCCAGCAGCTTTAGCGGGAAGGATGAGCAGTTCTTC	.	TRBD2	TRBV5-1	TRBJ2-1
CASSEGADYEQYF	TGTGCCAGCAGTGAGGGGGCAGACTACGAGCAGTACTTC	few	.	TRBV6-4	TRBJ2-7
CASGGLAGRGEQFF	TGTGCCAGCGGGGGACTAGCGGGACGGGGGGAGCAGTTCTTC	.	TRBD2	TRBV27	TRBJ2-1
CASRRQGRGTTEAFF	TGTGCCAGCAGGAGACAGGGAAGGGGAACCACTGAAGCTTTCTTT	.	TRBD1	TRBV6-5	TRBJ1-1
CASTRGISNQPQHF	TGTGCCAGCACCAGGGGTATAAGCAATCAGCCCCAGCATTTT	few	.	TRBV28	TRBJ1-5
CASSPGLAGGLNTGELFF	TGTGCCAGCAGCCCGGGACTAGCGGGAGGGCTGAACACCGGGGAGCTGTTTTTT	.	TRBD2	TRBV9	TRBJ2-2
CASSFNNSPLHF	TGCGCCAGCAGCTTTAATAATTCACCCCTCCACTTT	.	.	TRBV5-1	TRBJ1-6
CASSLGGGISEQYF	TGTGCCAGCAGCTTAGGTGGGGGCATAAGCGAGCAGTACTTC	once	.	TRBV7-9	TRBJ2-7
CASSLGLAGSEQYF	TGCGCCAGCAGCCTTGGCCTAGCGGGCTCCGAGCAGTACTTC	.	TRBD2	TRBV10-1	TRBJ2-7
CASSQGDWSTDTQYF	TGTGCCAGCAGCCAGGGGGATTGGTCCACAGATACGCAGTATTTT	.	TRBD1	TRBV7-2	TRBJ2-3
CASKPAEDSNQPQHF	TGCGCCAGCAAACCGGCAGAGGATAGCAATCAGCCCCAGCATTTT	.	.	TRBV4-1	TRBJ1-5